This TCR beta chain was captured in a study of technical replicates of blood from a few donors. Here immunoSEQ multiplex PCR was the method, and the copy in TCRdb shows in-frame clones only, minus some. This table holds approximately 100,000 clones, around 95% found once. Germline-derived CDR1 and CDR2 are SGHRS and YFSETQ. The CDR3 sequence is 11 residues long. Trimming took off 4 bases at V and 9 bases at J, with 8 bases between the two ends. This sequence joins TRBV5-1 and TRBJ2-1; D gene ambiguous. This clonotype was obtained from a human donor in good health. Material for sequencing was T cells isolated from PBMCs. The CDR3: CASSLDGEQFF. The CDR3 bases are TGCGCCAGCAGCCTAGATGGTGAGCAGTTCTTC.